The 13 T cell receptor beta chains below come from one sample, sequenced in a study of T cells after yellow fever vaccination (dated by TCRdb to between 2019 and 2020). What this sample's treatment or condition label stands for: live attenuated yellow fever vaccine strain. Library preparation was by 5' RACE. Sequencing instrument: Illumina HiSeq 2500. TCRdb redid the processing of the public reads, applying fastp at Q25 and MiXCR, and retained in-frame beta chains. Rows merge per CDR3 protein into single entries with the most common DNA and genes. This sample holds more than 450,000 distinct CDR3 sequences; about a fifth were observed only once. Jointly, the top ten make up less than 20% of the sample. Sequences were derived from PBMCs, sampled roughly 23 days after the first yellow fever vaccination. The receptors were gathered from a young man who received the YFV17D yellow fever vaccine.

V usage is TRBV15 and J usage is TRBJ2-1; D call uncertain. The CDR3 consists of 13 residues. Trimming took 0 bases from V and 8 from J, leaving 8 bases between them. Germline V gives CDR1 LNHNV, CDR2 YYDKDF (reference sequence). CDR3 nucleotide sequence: TGTGCCACCAGCAGAGATAAAGCGTATGAGCAGTTCTTC. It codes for CATSRDKAYEQFF. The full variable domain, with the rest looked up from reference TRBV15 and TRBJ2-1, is DAMVIQNPRYQVTQFGKPVTLSCSQTLNHNVMYWYQQKSSQAPKLLFHYYDKDFNNEADTPDNFQSRRPNTSFCFLDIRSPGLGDTAMYLCATSRDKAYEQFFGPGTRLTVL.

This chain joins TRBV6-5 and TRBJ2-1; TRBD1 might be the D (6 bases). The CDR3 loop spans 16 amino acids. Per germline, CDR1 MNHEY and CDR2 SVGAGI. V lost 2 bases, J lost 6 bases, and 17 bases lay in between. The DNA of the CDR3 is TGTGCCAGCAGTTACCAAGGAGGACAGTTCAGCAATGAGCAGTTCTTC. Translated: CASSYQGGQFSNEQFF.

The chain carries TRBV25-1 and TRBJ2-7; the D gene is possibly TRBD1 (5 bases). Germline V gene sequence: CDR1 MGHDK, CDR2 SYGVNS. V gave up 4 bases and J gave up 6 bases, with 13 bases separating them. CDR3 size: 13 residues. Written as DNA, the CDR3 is TGTGCCAGCAGTGGCCCAGGGCTACGCGAGCAGTACTTC. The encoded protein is CASSGPGLREQYF.

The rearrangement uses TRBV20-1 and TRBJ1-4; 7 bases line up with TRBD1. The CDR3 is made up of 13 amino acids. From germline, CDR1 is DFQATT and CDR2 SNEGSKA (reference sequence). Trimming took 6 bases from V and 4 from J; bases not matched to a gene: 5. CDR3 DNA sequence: TGCAGTGCCAGGGGGAGGAGTAATGAAAAACTGTTTTTT. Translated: CSARGRSNEKLFF.

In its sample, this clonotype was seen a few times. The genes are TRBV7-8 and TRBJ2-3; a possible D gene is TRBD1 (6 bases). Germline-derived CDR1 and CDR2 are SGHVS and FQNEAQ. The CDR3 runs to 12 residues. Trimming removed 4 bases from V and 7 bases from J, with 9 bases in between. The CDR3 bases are TGTGCCAGCAGCTCCAGGGGAAATACGCAGTATTTT. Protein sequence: CASSSRGNTQYF.

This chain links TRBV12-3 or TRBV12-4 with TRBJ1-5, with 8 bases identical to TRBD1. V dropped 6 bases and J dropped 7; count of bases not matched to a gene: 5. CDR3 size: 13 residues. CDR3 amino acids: CASSRDRQQPQHF. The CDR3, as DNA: TGTGCCAGCAGCCGGGACAGGCAGCAGCCCCAGCATTTT.

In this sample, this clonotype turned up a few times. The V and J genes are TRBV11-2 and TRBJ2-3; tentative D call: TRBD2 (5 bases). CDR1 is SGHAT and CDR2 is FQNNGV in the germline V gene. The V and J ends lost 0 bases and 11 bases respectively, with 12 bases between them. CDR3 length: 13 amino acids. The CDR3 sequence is CASSLDQRRGQYF. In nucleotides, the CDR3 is TGTGCCAGCAGCTTAGATCAGCGACGGGGGCAGTATTTT.

The CDR3 bases are TGTGCCAGCAGCGGGGGGGGCGTAACTTCTACGGAAGCTTTCTTT. Encoded protein: CASSGGGVTSTEAFF. V usage is TRBV9 and J usage is TRBJ1-1, with D possibly TRBD1 on 6 matching bases. Trimming removed 3 bases from V and 8 bases from J, with 20 bases in between. Germline assignment: CDR1 SGDLS and CDR2 YYNGEE. CDR3 length: 15 amino acids.

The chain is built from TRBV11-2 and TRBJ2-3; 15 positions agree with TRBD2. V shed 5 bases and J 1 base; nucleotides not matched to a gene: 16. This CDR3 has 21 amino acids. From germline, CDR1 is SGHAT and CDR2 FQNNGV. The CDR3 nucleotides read TGTGCCAGCAGCCCCACCTTTGCAGGACTAGCGGGGGGGCGAGGCACAGATACGCAGTATTTT. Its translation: CASSPTFAGLAGGRGTDTQYF.

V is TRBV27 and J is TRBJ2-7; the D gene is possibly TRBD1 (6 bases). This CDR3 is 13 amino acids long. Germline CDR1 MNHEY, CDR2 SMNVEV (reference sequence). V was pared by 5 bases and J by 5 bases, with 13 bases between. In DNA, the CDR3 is TGTGCCAGCAGTCCGAGACAGGTCCACGAGCAGTACTTC. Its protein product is CASSPRQVHEQYF.

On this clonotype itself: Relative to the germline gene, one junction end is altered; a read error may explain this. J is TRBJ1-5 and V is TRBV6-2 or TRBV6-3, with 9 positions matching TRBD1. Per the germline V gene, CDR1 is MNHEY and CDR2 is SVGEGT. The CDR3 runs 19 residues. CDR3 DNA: TGTACCAGCACCACCGGGCGTCCAGGGGACAGGGATTACAATCAGCCCCAGCATTTT. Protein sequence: CTSTTGRPGDRDYNQPQHF.

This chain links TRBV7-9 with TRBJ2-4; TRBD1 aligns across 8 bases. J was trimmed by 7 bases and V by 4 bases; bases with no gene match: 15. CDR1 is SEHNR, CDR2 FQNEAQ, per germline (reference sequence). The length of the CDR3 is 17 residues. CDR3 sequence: CASSSGGQEEGDNIQYF. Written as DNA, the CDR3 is TGTGCCAGCAGCTCCGGGGGACAGGAGGAGGGGGATAACATTCAGTACTTC.

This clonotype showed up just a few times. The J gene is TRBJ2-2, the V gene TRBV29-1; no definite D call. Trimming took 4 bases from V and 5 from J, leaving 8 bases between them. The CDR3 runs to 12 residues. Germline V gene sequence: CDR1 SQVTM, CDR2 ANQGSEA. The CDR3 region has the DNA TGCAGCGTTGCCTTGGCTACCGGGGAGCTGTTTTTT. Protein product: CSVALATGELFF.